This is a list of T cell receptor beta chains from one sample in a study of T cell changes during pregnancy in multiple sclerosis. Sequencing used immunoSEQ multiplex PCR; TCRdb keeps in-frame clones, though not all of them. Among approximately 79,000 clones listed, around 90% were seen once. Specimen: CD4+ T cells from peripheral blood mononuclear cells, collected before pregnancy. The receptor set was obtained from a female donor with multiple sclerosis, enrolled in a pregnancy study. CDR3s include the opening cysteine and the closing phenylalanine or tryptophan. D genes are given only for firm matches. Expanded clones get a size class; other rows say once, few or many, or leave the size out.

d_call	clone_size	v_call	j_call	cdr3_aa	cdr3_nt
-	-	TRBV5-1	TRBJ2-2	CASSSAGRTAGELFF	TGCGCCAGCAGCTCGGCGGGCCGAACCGCCGGGGAGCTGTTTTTT
TRBD2	-	TRBV19	TRBJ2-3	CASSTGTRVFRWGTDTQYF	TGTGCCAGTAGTACCGGGACTAGAGTATTTCGATGGGGCACAGATACGCAGTATTTT
TRBD1	-	TRBV18	TRBJ2-3	CASSSDRGSTDTQYF	TGTGCCAGCTCATCGGACAGGGGGAGCACAGATACGCAGTATTTT
TRBD2	once	TRBV19	TRBJ2-5	CASSTLLLAGGQETQYF	TGTGCCAGTAGCACCCTCCTATTAGCGGGGGGGCAAGAGACCCAGTACTTC
TRBD1	-	TRBV23-1	TRBJ2-7	CASSPKRLDRTGYEQYF	TGCGCCAGCAGTCCTAAGAGACTGGACAGGACGGGCTACGAGCAGTACTTC
TRBD2	-	TRBV28	TRBJ2-7	CASDSSGSPLEEQYF	TGTGCCAGCGATTCTAGCGGGAGTCCCCTAGAGGAGCAGTACTTC
TRBD1	-	TRBV18	TRBJ2-7	CASSPYFPGQAAYEQYF	TGTGCCAGCTCACCGTACTTTCCGGGACAGGCAGCCTACGAGCAGTACTTC
-	-	TRBV11-2	TRBJ1-1	CASTFRMNTEAFF	TGTGCCAGTACCTTCAGAATGAACACTGAAGCTTTCTTT
TRBD2	-	TRBV28	TRBJ2-2	CASSLPSGSGWTGELFF	TGTGCCAGCAGTTTACCTAGCGGGAGCGGTTGGACCGGGGAGCTGTTTTTT
TRBD1	-	TRBV6-1	TRBJ1-1	CASRQGVGTEAFF	TGTGCCAGCCGACAGGGAGTAGGAACTGAAGCTTTCTTT
TRBD1	-	TRBV19	TRBJ1-5	CASSTTTGNSNQPQHF	TGTGCCAGTAGTACAACGACAGGGAATAGCAATCAGCCCCAGCATTTT
-	-	TRBV10-3	TRBJ2-5	CAISEFPAGSRGGTQYF	TGTGCCATCAGTGAGTTTCCGGCGGGGTCAAGGGGAGGGACCCAGTACTTC
-	once	TRBV7-3	TRBJ2-2	CASSLRETSSAGELFF	TGTGCCAGCAGCTTAAGGGAGACTAGTAGTGCCGGGGAGCTGTTTTTT
TRBD2	-	TRBV28	TRBJ2-5	CASGSGGWYQETQYF	TGTGCCAGCGGGTCGGGGGGTTGGTACCAAGAGACCCAGTACTTC
TRBD1	-	TRBV7-8	TRBJ2-7	CASSFTPGQAYEQYF	TGTGCCAGCAGCTTTACACCGGGACAGGCCTACGAGCAGTACTTC
TRBD1	-	TRBV5-8	TRBJ1-1	CASSFQGAGNTEAFF	TGTGCCAGCAGCTTCCAGGGGGCGGGGAACACTGAAGCTTTCTTT
TRBD2	-	TRBV29-1	TRBJ2-1	CSGSGSGYNEQFF	TGCAGCGGGAGCGGGAGCGGGTACAATGAGCAGTTCTTC
TRBD2	once	TRBV19	TRBJ2-7	CASSRGGSSYEQYF	TGTGCCAGTAGTCGGGGAGGGTCCTCCTACGAGCAGTACTTC
TRBD1	-	TRBV7-6	TRBJ2-1	CASSPRDRSNEQFF	TGTGCCAGCAGCCCCCGGGACAGGAGTAATGAGCAGTTCTTC
-	once	TRBV29-1	TRBJ2-1	CSAHEFPDEQFF	TGCAGCGCTCATGAATTCCCGGATGAGCAGTTCTTC
-	-	TRBV2	TRBJ2-2	CASSVSDTNTGELFF	TGTGCCAGCAGTGTTTCGGACACGAACACCGGGGAGCTGTTTTTT
-	-	TRBV11-2	TRBJ2-6	CASSSTGANVLTF	TGTGCCAGCAGCTCCACTGGGGCCAACGTCCTGACTTTC
TRBD2	-	TRBV19	TRBJ2-3	CASSIATSGHTDTQYF	TGTGCCAGTAGTATAGCCACTAGCGGACACACAGATACGCAGTATTTT
TRBD1	-	TRBV5-1	TRBJ1-2	CASSLGRRTGGDAYTF	TGCGCCAGCAGCTTGGGTCGACGGACAGGGGGAGATGCCTACACCTTC
-	-	TRBV6-1	TRBJ2-3	CASSAKSRAHGQGTQYF	TGTGCCAGCAGTGCGAAGTCCCGGGCACACGGGCAGGGTACGCAGTATTTT
-	-	TRBV10-1	TRBJ1-5	CASSEGGGQPQHF	TGCGCCAGCAGTGAGGGGGGAGGTCAGCCCCAGCATTTT
-	-	TRBV10-3	TRBJ2-7	CAISLQGTSYEQYF	TGTGCCATCAGTCTACAGGGAACGTCCTACGAGCAGTACTTC
-	-	TRBV7-8	TRBJ2-1	CASSRGADYNEQFF	TGTGCCAGCAGCCGGGGGGCAGACTACAATGAGCAGTTCTTC
TRBD1	-	TRBV2	TRBJ1-5	CASSADRAGNQPQHF	TGTGCCAGCAGTGCGGACAGGGCGGGCAATCAGCCCCAGCATTTT
-	once	TRBV12-2	TRBJ1-1	CASPQHPPSGNTEAFF	TGTGCAAGTCCCCAACACCCCCCCTCGGGGAACACTGAAGCTTTCTTT